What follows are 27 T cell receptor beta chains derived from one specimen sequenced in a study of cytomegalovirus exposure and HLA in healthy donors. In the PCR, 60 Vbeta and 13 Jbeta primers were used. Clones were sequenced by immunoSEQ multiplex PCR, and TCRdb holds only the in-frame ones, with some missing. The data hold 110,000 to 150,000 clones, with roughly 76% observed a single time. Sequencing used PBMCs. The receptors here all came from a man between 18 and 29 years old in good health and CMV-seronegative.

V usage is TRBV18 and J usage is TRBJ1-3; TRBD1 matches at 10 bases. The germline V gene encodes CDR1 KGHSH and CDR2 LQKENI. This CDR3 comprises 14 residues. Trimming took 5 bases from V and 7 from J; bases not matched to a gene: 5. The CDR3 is CASSADRGQNTIYF. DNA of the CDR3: TGTGCCAGCTCAGCTGACAGGGGGCAGAACACCATATATTTT. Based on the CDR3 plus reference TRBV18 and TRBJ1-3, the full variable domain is NAGVMQNPRHLVRRRGQEARLRCSPMKGHSHVYWYRQLPEEGLKFMVYLQKENIIDESGMPKERFSAEFPKEGPSILRIQQVVRGDSAAYFCASSADRGQNTIYFGEGSWLTVV.

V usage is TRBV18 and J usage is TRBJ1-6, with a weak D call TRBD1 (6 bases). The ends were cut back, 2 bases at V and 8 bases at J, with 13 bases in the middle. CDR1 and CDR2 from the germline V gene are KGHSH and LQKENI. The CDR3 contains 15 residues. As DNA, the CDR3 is TGTGCCAGCTCACCAGGACAGACGTGGGATTCACCCCTCCACTTT. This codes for CASSPGQTWDSPLHF.

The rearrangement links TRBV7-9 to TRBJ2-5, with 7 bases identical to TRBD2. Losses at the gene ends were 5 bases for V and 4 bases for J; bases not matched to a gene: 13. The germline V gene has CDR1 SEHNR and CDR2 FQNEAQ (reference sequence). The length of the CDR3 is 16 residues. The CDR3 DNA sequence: TGTGCCAGCAGCCTGGGGGGGACCACTGTGGGAGAGACCCAGTACTTC. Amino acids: CASSLGGTTVGETQYF. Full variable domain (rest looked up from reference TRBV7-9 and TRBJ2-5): DTGVSQNPRHKITKRGQNVTFRCDPISEHNRLYWYRQTLGQGPEFLTYFQNEAQLEKSRLLSDRFSAERPKGSFSTLEIQRTEQGDSAMYLCASSLGGTTVGETQYFGPGTRLLVL.

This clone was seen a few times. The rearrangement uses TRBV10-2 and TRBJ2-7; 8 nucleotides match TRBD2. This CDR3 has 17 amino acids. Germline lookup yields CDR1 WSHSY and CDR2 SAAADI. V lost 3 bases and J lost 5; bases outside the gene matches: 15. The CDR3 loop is CASSEAAGERWSHEQYF. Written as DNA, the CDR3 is TGCGCCAGCAGTGAAGCAGCGGGAGAACGGTGGTCCCACGAGCAGTACTTC.

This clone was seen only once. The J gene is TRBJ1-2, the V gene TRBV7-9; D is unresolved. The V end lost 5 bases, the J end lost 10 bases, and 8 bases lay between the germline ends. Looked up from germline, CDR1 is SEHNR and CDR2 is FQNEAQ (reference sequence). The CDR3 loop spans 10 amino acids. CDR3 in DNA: TGTGCCAGCAGCCAGCGCAACTACACCTTC. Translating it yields CASSQRNYTF. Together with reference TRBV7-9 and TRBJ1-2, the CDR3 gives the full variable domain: DTGVSQNPRHKITKRGQNVTFRCDPISEHNRLYWYRQTLGQGPEFLTYFQNEAQLEKSRLLSDRFSAERPKGSFSTLEIQRTEQGDSAMYLCASSQRNYTFGSGTRLTVV.

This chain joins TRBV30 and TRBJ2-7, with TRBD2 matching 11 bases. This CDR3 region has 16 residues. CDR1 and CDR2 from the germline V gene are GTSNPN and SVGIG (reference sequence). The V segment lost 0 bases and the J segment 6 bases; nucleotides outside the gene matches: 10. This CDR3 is CAWSVGWTSGLSEQYF. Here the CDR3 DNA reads TGTGCCTGGAGTGTAGGGTGGACTAGCGGGCTCTCCGAGCAGTACTTC. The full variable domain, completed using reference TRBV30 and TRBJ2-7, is SQTIHQWPATLVQPVGSPLSLECTVEGTSNPNLYWYRQAAGRGLQLLFYSVGIGQISSEVPQNLSASRPQDRQFILSSKKLLLSDSGFYLCAWSVGWTSGLSEQYFGPGTRLTVT.

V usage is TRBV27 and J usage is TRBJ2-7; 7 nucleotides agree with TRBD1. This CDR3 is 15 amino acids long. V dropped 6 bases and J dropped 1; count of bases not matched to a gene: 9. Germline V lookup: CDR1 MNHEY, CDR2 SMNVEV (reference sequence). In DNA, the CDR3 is TGTGCCAGCAGCAGTACAGGGGCCGGATCCTACGAGCAGTACTTC. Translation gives CASSSTGAGSYEQYF.

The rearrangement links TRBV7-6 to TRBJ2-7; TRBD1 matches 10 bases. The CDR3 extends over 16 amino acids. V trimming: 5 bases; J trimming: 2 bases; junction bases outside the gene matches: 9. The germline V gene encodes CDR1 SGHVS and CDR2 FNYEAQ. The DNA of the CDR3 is TGTGCCAGCAGCGTAGAAACCGGGACAGGGGCCTACGAGCAGTACTTC. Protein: CASSVETGTGAYEQYF. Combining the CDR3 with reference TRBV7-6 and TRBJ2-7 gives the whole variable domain GAGVSQSPRYKVTKRGQDVALRCDPISGHVSLYWYRQALGQGPEFLTYFNYEAQQDKSGLPNDRFSAERPEGSISTLTIQRTEQRDSAMYRCASSVETGTGAYEQYFGPGTRLTVT.

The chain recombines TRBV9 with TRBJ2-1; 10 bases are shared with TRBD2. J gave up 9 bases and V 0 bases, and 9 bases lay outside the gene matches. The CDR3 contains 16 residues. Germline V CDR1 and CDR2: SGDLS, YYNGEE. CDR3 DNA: TGTGCCAGCAGCGTAGTGAGCGGGGGGGGCCTGGGTGAGCAGTTCTTC. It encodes CASSVVSGGGLGEQFF.

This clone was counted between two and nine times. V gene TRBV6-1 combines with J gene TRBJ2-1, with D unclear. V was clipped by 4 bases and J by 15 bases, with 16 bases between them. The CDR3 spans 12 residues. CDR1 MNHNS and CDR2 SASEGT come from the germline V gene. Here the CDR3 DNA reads TGTGCCAGCAGTGGGTCCCGGGTGCGTGGGTTCTTC. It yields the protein CASSGSRVRGFF.

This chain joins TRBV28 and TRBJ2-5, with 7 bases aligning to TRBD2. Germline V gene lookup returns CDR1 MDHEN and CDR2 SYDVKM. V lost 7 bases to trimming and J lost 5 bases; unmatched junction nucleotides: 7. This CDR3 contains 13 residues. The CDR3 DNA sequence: TGTGCCAGCACCCTGGGAGGGCTTGAGACCCAGTACTTC. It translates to CASTLGGLETQYF.

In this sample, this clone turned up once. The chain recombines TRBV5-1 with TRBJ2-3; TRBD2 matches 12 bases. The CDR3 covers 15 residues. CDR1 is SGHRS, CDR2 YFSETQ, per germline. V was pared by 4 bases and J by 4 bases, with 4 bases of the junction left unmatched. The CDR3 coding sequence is TGCGCCAGCAGCACACTAGCGGGAGGTGCAGATACGCAGTATTTT. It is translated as CASSTLAGGADTQYF.

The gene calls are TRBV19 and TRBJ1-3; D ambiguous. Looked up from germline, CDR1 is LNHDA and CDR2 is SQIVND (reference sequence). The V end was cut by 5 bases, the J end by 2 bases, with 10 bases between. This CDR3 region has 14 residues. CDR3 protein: CASSLDGAGNTIYF. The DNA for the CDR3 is TGTGCCAGTAGTCTTGACGGGGCTGGAAACACCATATATTTT.

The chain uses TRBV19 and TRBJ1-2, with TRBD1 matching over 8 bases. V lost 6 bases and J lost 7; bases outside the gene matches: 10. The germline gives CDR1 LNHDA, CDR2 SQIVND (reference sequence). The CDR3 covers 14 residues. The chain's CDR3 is CASRSSGTGFGYTF. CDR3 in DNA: TGTGCCAGTAGGTCCTCCGGGACAGGCTTTGGCTACACCTTC.

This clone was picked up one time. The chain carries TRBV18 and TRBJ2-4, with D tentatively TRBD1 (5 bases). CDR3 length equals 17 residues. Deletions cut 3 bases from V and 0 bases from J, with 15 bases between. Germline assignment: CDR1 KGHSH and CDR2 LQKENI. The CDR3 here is CASSPPGPPLAKNIQYF. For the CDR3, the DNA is TGTGCCAGCTCACCCCCAGGGCCGCCTCTAGCCAAAAACATTCAGTACTTC. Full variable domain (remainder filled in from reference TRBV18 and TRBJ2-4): NAGVMQNPRHLVRRRGQEARLRCSPMKGHSHVYWYRQLPEEGLKFMVYLQKENIIDESGMPKERFSAEFPKEGPSILRIQQVVRGDSAAYFCASSPPGPPLAKNIQYFGAGTRLSVL.

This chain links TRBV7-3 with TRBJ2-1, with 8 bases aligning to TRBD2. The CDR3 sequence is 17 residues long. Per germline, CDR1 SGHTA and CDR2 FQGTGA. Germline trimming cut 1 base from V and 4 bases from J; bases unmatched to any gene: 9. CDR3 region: CASSLSSPGGVYNEQFF. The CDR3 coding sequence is TGTGCCAGCAGCTTAAGTAGTCCGGGAGGGGTGTACAATGAGCAGTTCTTC.

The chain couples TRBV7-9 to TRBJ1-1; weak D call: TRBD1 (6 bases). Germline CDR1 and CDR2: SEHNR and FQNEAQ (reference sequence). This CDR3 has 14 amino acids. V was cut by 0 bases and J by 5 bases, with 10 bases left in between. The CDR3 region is CASSLAGTGTEAFF. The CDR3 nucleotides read TGTGCCAGCAGCTTAGCCGGTACAGGGACTGAAGCTTTCTTT.

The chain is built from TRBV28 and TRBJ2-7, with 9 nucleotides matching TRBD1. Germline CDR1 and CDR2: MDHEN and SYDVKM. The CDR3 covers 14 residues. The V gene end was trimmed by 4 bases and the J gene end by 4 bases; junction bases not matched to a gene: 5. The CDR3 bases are TGTGCCAGCAGTTCGACAGGGGGAACATACGAGCAGTACTTC. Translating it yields CASSSTGGTYEQYF.

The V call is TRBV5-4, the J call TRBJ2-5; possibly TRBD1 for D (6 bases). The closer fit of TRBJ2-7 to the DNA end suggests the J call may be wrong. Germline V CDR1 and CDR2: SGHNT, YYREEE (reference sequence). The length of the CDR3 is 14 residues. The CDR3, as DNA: TGTGCCAGCAGCTTGGGGCAGGGGAATTACGAGCAGTACTTC. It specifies CASSLGQGNYEQYF.

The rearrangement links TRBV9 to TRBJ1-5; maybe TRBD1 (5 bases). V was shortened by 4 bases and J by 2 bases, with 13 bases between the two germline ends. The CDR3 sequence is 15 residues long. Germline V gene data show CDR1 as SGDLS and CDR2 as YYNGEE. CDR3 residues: CASSSDSGRNQPQHF. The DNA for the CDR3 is TGTGCCAGCAGCTCAGACAGCGGGCGCAATCAGCCCCAGCATTTT.

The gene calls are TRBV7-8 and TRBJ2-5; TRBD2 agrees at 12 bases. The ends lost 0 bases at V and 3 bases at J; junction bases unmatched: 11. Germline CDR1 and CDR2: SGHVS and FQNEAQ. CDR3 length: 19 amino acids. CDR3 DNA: TGTGCCAGCAGCTTAGCCCCCTCCTCTAGCGGGGGGGCCAAAGAGACCCAGTACTTC. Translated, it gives CASSLAPSSSGGAKETQYF.

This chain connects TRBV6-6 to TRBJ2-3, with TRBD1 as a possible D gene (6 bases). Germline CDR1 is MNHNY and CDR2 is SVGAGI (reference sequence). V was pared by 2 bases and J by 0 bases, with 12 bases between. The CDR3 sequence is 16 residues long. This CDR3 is CASSYRTVTSTDTQYF. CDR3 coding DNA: TGTGCCAGCAGTTACCGGACAGTCACTAGCACAGATACGCAGTATTTT.

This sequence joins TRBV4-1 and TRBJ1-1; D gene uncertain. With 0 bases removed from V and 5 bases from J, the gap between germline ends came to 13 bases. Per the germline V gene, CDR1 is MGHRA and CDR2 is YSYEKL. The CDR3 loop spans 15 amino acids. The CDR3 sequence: CASSQDRGQATEAFF. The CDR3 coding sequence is TGCGCCAGCAGCCAAGATAGAGGCCAAGCGACTGAAGCTTTCTTT.

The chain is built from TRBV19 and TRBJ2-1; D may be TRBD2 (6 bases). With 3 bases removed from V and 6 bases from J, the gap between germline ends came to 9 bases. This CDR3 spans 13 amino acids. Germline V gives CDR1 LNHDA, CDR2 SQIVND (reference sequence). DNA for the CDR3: TGTGCCAGTAGTATTGGAGGGGTCAATGAGCAGTTCTTC. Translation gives CASSIGGVNEQFF.

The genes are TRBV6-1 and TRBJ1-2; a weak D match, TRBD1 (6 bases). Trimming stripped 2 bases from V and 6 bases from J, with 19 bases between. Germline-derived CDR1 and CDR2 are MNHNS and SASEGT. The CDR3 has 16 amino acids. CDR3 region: CASSEIGTLVGDGYTF. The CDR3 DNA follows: TGTGCCAGCAGTGAAATAGGGACACTGGTTGGAGATGGCTACACCTTC.

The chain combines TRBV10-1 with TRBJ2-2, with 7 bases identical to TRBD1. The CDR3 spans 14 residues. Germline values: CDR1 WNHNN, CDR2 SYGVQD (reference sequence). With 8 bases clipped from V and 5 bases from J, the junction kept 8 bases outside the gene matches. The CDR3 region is CASSEGARTGELFF. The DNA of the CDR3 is TGCGCCAGCTCCGAGGGGGCTAGAACCGGGGAGCTGTTTTTT.

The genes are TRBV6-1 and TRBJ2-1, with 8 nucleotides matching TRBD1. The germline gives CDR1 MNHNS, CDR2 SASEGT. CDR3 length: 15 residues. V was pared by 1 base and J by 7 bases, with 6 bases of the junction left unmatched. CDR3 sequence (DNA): TGTGCCAGCAGTGAAGGCGTGACAGGGGCGAATGAGCAGTTCTTC. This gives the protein CASSEGVTGANEQFF.